A selection of T cell receptor beta chains follows, all from one sample in a study of T cell responses to AZD1222 COVID-19 vaccine. The method was immunoSEQ multiplex PCR; TCRdb's version includes in-frame clones alone and lacks a portion of them. In the table there are 140,000 or so clones, around 84% of which are singletons. This specimen was peripheral blood, taken 28 days after the second AZD1222 dose. The receptors come from an adult who received the AZD1222 COVID-19 vaccine. CDR3s include the opening cysteine and the closing phenylalanine or tryptophan. A D gene is named only where the DNA matches it firmly. Some rows mark clone size as missing; the rest say once, few, many or name a class of expanded clone.

TRBV5-1	TRBJ2-2	-	-	TGCGCCAGCAGCCCCGACTGGGCGGGGGGGGAGCTGTTTTTT	CASSPDWAGGELFF
TRBV20-1	TRBJ1-1	-	TRBD1	TGCAGTGCTAGTGGGACAGGGTACACTGAAGCTTTCTTT	CSASGTGYTEAFF
TRBV7-7	TRBJ2-5	-	-	TGTGCCACGGGGGACCGGCAAGAGACCCAGTACTTC	CATGDRQETQYF
TRBV29-1	TRBJ1-3	-	TRBD1	TGCAGCGTTCCCGGGACAGGGGACACCATATATTTT	CSVPGTGDTIYF
TRBV3-1/TRBV3-2	TRBJ2-5	-	-	TGTGCCAGCAGCCAACCCTCGGCGAGCGGAGAGACCCAGTACTTC	CASSQPSASGETQYF
TRBV21-1	TRBJ1-6	-	-	TGTGCCAGCAGCAAAGGCACAGGTCGGCAGGGCATTGGTATTAGGTCACCCCTCCACTTT	CASSKGTGRQGIGIRSPLHF
TRBV28	TRBJ1-3	-	-	TGTGCCAGCAGTAAGGCGGGCAGGAAGGTCCACGGAAATTTT	CASSKAGRKVHGNF
TRBV4-1	TRBJ2-7	-	TRBD1	TGCGCCAGCAGCCAAGCGACAGGGGCGAGATACGAGCAGTACTTC	CASSQATGARYEQYF
TRBV15	TRBJ1-5	-	-	TGTGCCACCAGCAGAGGGCAGGACGGCAATCAGCCCCAGCATTTT	CATSRGQDGNQPQHF
TRBV5-8	TRBJ2-5	-	-	TGTGCCAGCACCCAGAAGGGTATACAGGGAGGAGAGACCCAGTACTTC	CASTQKGIQGGETQYF
TRBV7-9	TRBJ2-5	-	-	TGTGCCAGCAGCCCAGGGGACCAGTACTTC	CASSPGDQYF
TRBV18	TRBJ1-4	-	-	TGTGCCAGCTCACCGGGACTGGGACCCTATGAAAAACTGTTTTTT	CASSPGLGPYEKLFF
TRBV6-2/TRBV6-3	TRBJ1-5	-	-	TGTGCCAGCAGTCCGCCTGGATGGCAGCCCCAGCATTTT	CASSPPGWQPQHF
TRBV9	TRBJ2-1	-	-	TGTGCCAGCAGCGTAGACGGGATGCCCAGAAATGAGCAGTTCTTC	CASSVDGMPRNEQFF
TRBV5-1	TRBJ2-1	once	TRBD2	TGCGCCAGCAGCTTACCCGGGACTAGCGGGGGGGATGAGCAGTTCTTC	CASSLPGTSGGDEQFF
TRBV29-1	TRBJ2-7	once	TRBD1	TGCAGCGTTGATGCAGGACAGGGGGCCGAGCAGTACTTC	CSVDAGQGAEQYF
TRBV5-4	TRBJ1-6	-	-	TGTGCCAGCAGCTTGGGAGGGGATAGCTCCTATAATTCACCCCTCCACTTT	CASSLGGDSSYNSPLHF
TRBV12-3/TRBV12-4	TRBJ1-2	-	TRBD1	TGTGCCAGCAGGGAGCAGGGGGTCTCTGGCTACACCTTC	CASREQGVSGYTF